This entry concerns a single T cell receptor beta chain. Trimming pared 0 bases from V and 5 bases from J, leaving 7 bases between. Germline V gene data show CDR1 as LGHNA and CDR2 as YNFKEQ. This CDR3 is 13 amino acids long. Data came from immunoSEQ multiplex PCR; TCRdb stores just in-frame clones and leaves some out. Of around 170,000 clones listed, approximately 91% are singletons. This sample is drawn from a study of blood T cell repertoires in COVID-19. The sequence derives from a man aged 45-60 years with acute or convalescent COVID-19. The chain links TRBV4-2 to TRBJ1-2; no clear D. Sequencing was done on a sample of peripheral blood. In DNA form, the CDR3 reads TGTGCCAGCAGCCAAGAGGGCCTATATGGCTACACCTTC. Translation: CASSQEGLYGYTF.